The sequence of this TCR beta chain was determined in a study of metastatic and nonmetastatic thyroid tumors. Study details: Repertoires from blood and tumor or nodule tissue of malignant and benign thyroid patients were compared.

Thyroid surgery was performed in patients who had received no treatment beforehand. TCRdb recomputed clones from the PCR reads via MiXCR. Here the sample spans tens of thousands of clones, roughly 24% being singletons. Germline V gives CDR1 DFQATT, CDR2 SNEGSKA (reference sequence). The CDR3 consists of 13 residues. Trimming cost V 6 bases and J 7 bases; bases outside gene matches: 9. This clonotype was sampled from a female donor with papillary thyroid cancer or a benign thyroid nodule (not recorded which). Some clones in this sample may be carry-over from other donors' samples. Sequences were obtained from tumor tissue. This chain connects TRBV20-1 to TRBJ1-2; 9 nucleotides line up with TRBD1. The CDR3 region has the DNA TGCAGTGCACGGGACAGGGATTGGAGTGGCTACACCTTC. It translates to CSARDRDWSGYTF.